This entry lists 9 T cell receptor beta chains sequenced from one sample in a study of beta chain features in type 1 diabetes (dated by TCRdb to the late 2010s). Paper-wide results and their limitations: A moderate but significant shortening of TCRB CDR3 length was observed in type 1 diabetes patients in all four CD4+ subsets.

Antigen specificity for these receptors is unknown. The library was generated by the immunoSEQ multiplex PCR assay. All of the isolated RNA was reverse transcribed with the High Capacity cDNA Reverse Transcription Kit, so expressed TCRB transcripts were sequenced. TCRdb carries this immuneACCESS record with in-frame sequences only. Its versions omit some clonotypes, under half of them owing to an unresolved V gene in the studies checked, with the rest unexplained. This sample has 630,000 or so clones in its table, and 11% to 15% of those were observed once. The top ten clones comprise approximately 0.043% of the sample. Sequenced sample: naive CD4+ T cells from blood. The cell subset or site label, as the study defines it: true naive CD4+ T cells. These receptors originate from a man aged 18 to 30 with type 1 diabetes.

This clone was seen only a few times. The chain links TRBV27 to TRBJ2-1; 8 nucleotides agree with TRBD1. This CDR3 comprises 12 residues. With 5 bases clipped from V and 14 bases from J, the junction kept 8 bases outside the gene matches. Looked up from germline, CDR1 is MNHEY and CDR2 is SMNVEV (reference sequence). CDR3: CASSNPGQAEFF. CDR3 DNA: TGTGCCAGCAGTAACCCGGGACAGGCGGAGTTCTTC.

The chain links TRBV18 to TRBJ1-1; 7 nucleotides line up with TRBD1. The ends lost 3 bases at V and 0 bases at J; junction bases unmatched: 16. CDR1 and CDR2 from the germline V gene are KGHSH and LQKENI. This CDR3 is built from 19 residues. CDR3 sequence (DNA): TGTGCCAGCTCACCGGGACAGCCGCTAATCCAGATCATGAACACTGAAGCTTTCTTT. Translation: CASSPGQPLIQIMNTEAFF.

This chain uses TRBV15 with TRBJ1-4; D gene uncertain. CDR1 is LNHNV, CDR2 YYDKDF, per germline (reference sequence). Trimming cost V 0 bases and J 8 bases, with 10 bases left between them. This CDR3 has 14 residues. The CDR3 nucleotides are TGTGCCACCAGCAGAGAAACTCGGCGGGAAAAACTGTTTTTT. Protein sequence: CATSRETRREKLFF.

Only a few counts were recorded for this clone. The V gene is TRBV7-2, the J gene TRBJ2-5; no clear D. There are 14 residues in the CDR3. Trimming left V 3 bases short and J 3 bases short, with 11 bases between. Looked up from germline, CDR1 is SGHTA and CDR2 is FQGNSA. Written as DNA, the CDR3 is TGTGCCAGCAGCTTTCAGTCAGGCGAAGAGACCCAGTACTTC. Its translation is CASSFQSGEETQYF.

This clone was detected only a few times. The chain employs TRBV14 and TRBJ2-1; 10 bases agree with TRBD2. Looked up from germline, CDR1 is SGHDN and CDR2 is FVKESK. The CDR3 length is 16 residues. The junction had 4 bases not matched to a gene; V was cut back by 4 bases and J by 1 base. CDR3 residues: CASSPRLAGSYNEQFF. The CDR3 DNA follows: TGTGCCAGCAGCCCACGACTAGCGGGTTCCTACAATGAGCAGTTCTTC.

The sample holds a few counts of this clone. J is TRBJ2-7 and V is TRBV29-1, with D perhaps matching TRBD2 (6 bases). CDR1 SQVTM and CDR2 ANQGSEA come from the germline V gene. The CDR3 runs 16 residues. V was trimmed by 3 bases and J by 0 bases, leaving 18 bases between them. The CDR3 loop reads CSVEALSGPNSYEQYF. CDR3 sequence (DNA): TGCAGCGTTGAGGCCTTGAGCGGGCCAAACTCCTACGAGCAGTACTTC.

The chain combines TRBV9 with TRBJ2-6; D unresolved. This CDR3 contains 13 residues. Germline V gives CDR1 SGDLS, CDR2 YYNGEE. V lost 5 bases and J lost 0, with 3 bases in between. The DNA of the CDR3 is TGTGCCAGCAGGAGCTCTGGGGCCAACGTCCTGACTTTC. Amino acid sequence: CASRSSGANVLTF.

On this clone: Additional DNA sequences in this sample encode the identical CDR3. CDR3 sequence: CASSLGASQETQYF. CDR3 nucleotide sequence: TGCGCCAGCAGCTTGGGGGCTTCTCAAGAGACCCAGTACTTC. The rearrangement joins TRBV5-1 to TRBJ2-5, with D unclear. Trimming removed 0 bases from V and 2 bases from J, with 8 bases in between. Germline-derived CDR1 and CDR2 are SGHRS and YFSETQ. This CDR3 spans 14 amino acids.

This clone was seen only a few times. The rearrangement uses TRBV6-6 and TRBJ2-3; 10 nucleotides line up with TRBD2. Germline trimming cut 4 bases from V and 1 base from J; bases unmatched to any gene: 5. Germline CDR1 is MNHNY and CDR2 is SVGAGI (reference sequence). The CDR3 totals 16 residues. Here the CDR3 reads CASSSLLAGRTDTQYF. DNA of the CDR3: TGTGCCAGCAGTTCCTTACTAGCGGGACGCACAGATACGCAGTATTTT.